The 23 T cell receptor beta chains below were found in one sample sequenced in a study of cytomegalovirus exposure and HLA in healthy donors (dated by TCRdb to 2017 to 2019). Library generation was performed with the immunoSEQ multiplex PCR assay. For the multiplex PCR, a mixture combining 60 forward primers for TCR Vbeta segments and 13 reverse primers for TCR Jbeta segments was used. The immuneACCESS repertoire file appears here via TCRdb, limited to in-frame rearrangements. These files lack a portion of the clones; in checked studies, under half of the deficit traces to unresolved V genes, and the cause of the others is not known. The table for this sample lists around 130,000 clones; over 80% of them were counted only once. The top ten clonotypes cover approximately 1% of the sample. The sample taken for sequencing was PBMCs. The receptors come from a boy younger than 18 in good health and CMV-seronegative.

The chain couples TRBV12-5 to TRBJ2-7; D gene ambiguous. Per the germline V gene, CDR1 is LGHNT and CDR2 is FRNRAP. With 4 bases removed from V and 0 bases from J, the gap between germline ends came to 16 bases. This CDR3 is built from 16 residues. This CDR3 is CASGSILNRISYEQYF. As DNA, the CDR3 is TGTGCTAGTGGTTCGATACTCAACCGTATCTCCTACGAGCAGTACTTC.

This clone has only one observation. The V call is TRBV10-1, the J call TRBJ1-1, with 7 bases aligning to TRBD1. CDR3 length: 13 amino acids. Germline CDR1 WNHNN, CDR2 SYGVQD (reference sequence). V lost 8 bases and J lost 6; bases outside the gene matches: 9. The CDR3 protein is CASHEQGRPEAFF. CDR3 in DNA: TGCGCCAGCCATGAACAGGGGAGGCCTGAAGCTTTCTTT.

This clone has just one count. One end of the junction fails to match germline, which may point to a read error. V and J are TRBV12-5 and TRBJ2-7, with 8 bases that match TRBD2. Germline values: CDR1 LGHNT, CDR2 FRNRAP. CDR3 size: 13 residues. Written as DNA, the CDR3 is TGTGCTAGTGCCCCGGGGGGGTTTGGACAGTATGACTTC. This sequence encodes CASAPGGFGQYDF.

The CDR3 DNA follows: TGTGCCAGTAGTATAGGGGACAGGGACGGATATGGCTACACCTTC. It translates to CASSIGDRDGYGYTF. The chain recombines TRBV19 with TRBJ1-2; 9 nucleotides align to TRBD1. This CDR3 has 15 residues. Germline V CDR1 and CDR2: LNHDA, SQIVND (reference sequence). With 1 base clipped from V and 5 bases from J, the junction kept 5 bases outside the gene matches.

The rearrangement links TRBV6-6 to TRBJ1-2, with TRBD1 identical over 8 bases. The V gene end was trimmed by 6 bases and the J gene end by 4 bases; junction bases not matched to a gene: 10. This CDR3 is 15 amino acids long. CDR1 and CDR2 (germline): MNHNY, SVGAGI (reference sequence). The DNA for the CDR3 is TGTGCCAGCAGCTCAAGTGGACAGGGCCTCTATGGCTACACCTTC. Translating it yields CASSSSGQGLYGYTF.

This chain joins TRBV6-6 and TRBJ2-1; D call uncertain. The length of the CDR3 is 13 residues. Trimming pared 7 bases from V and 5 bases from J, leaving 12 bases between. In germline, CDR1 is MNHNY, CDR2 SVGAGI (reference sequence). CDR3 sequence (DNA): TGTGCCAGCACTCCACAGACGAACAATGAGCAGTTCTTC. It encodes CASTPQTNNEQFF.

This rearrangement joins TRBV19 to TRBJ2-5, with TRBD2 matching over 7 bases. The DNA end lines up better with TRBJ2-7; the J call may be wrong. Germline CDR1 reads LNHDA; CDR2 reads SQIVND (reference sequence). CDR3 length equals 13 residues. The CDR3 reads CASSAGDSYEQYF. The CDR3 DNA reads as TGTGCCAGTAGTGCGGGAGATTCCTACGAGCAGTACTTC.

This clone has just a few counts. The chain uses TRBV11-3 and TRBJ2-3; TRBD2 matches at 11 bases. The germline gives CDR1 SGHNT, CDR2 YENEEA. The V gene end was trimmed by 4 bases and the J gene end by 5 bases; junction bases not matched to a gene: 2. The CDR3 is 14 amino acids. The CDR3 DNA is TGTGCCAGCAGCTCCGGACTAGCGGGAGATACGCAGTATTTT. Translating gives CASSSGLAGDTQYF.

The genes are TRBV30 and TRBJ2-1, with 7 bases lining up with TRBD1. Germline V CDR1 and CDR2: GTSNPN, SVGIG (reference sequence). The CDR3 loop spans 13 amino acids. V shed 8 bases, J shed 3 bases, and the junction held 7 bases outside the gene matches. In nucleotides, the CDR3 is TGTGCCGGACAGGTATCGGGCTACAATGAGCAGTTCTTC. Protein: CAGQVSGYNEQFF.

The chain combines TRBV19 with TRBJ2-7; 10 bases are a match to TRBD2. J lost 5 bases, V lost 6 bases, and 10 bases had no gene match. The CDR3 has 15 residues. Germline V gives CDR1 LNHDA, CDR2 SQIVND (reference sequence). The CDR3 spells CASSLAGEPIHEQYF. The CDR3, as DNA: TGTGCCAGTAGCCTAGCGGGGGAGCCAATCCACGAGCAGTACTTC.

V usage is TRBV6-6 and J usage is TRBJ1-2; 7 positions agree with TRBD1. This CDR3 is 15 amino acids long. CDR1 is MNHNY, CDR2 SVGAGI, per germline (reference sequence). V trimming: 6 bases; J trimming: 6 bases; junction bases outside the gene matches: 13. The CDR3 nucleotides are TGTGCCAGCAGGCAAGCGGGGGACAGAATCGATGGCTACACCTTC. Translated: CASRQAGDRIDGYTF.

The chain is built from TRBV30 and TRBJ1-1, with D unresolved. This CDR3 has 15 amino acids. Germline-derived CDR1 and CDR2 are GTSNPN and SVGIG (reference sequence). V shed 4 bases and J shed 0 bases, with 15 bases lying between them. The CDR3 protein is CAWIGGRLMNTEAFF. The DNA of the CDR3 is TGTGCCTGGATCGGAGGGCGCCTGATGAACACTGAAGCTTTCTTT. Variable domain in full (rest from reference TRBV30 and TRBJ1-1): SQTIHQWPATLVQPVGSPLSLECTVEGTSNPNLYWYRQAAGRGLQLLFYSVGIGQISSEVPQNLSASRPQDRQFILSSKKLLLSDSGFYLCAWIGGRLMNTEAFFGQGTRLTVV.

A single count supports this clone. The chain employs TRBV4-2 and TRBJ2-2, with 10 bases that match TRBD2. The V gene end was trimmed by 0 bases and the J gene end by 5 bases; junction bases not matched to a gene: 9. The germline V gene encodes CDR1 LGHNA and CDR2 YNFKEQ. The CDR3 sequence is 18 residues long. In nucleotides, the CDR3 is TGTGCCAGCAGCCAAGATAGGAGCGGGAGGGCCCGGACCGGGGAGCTGTTTTTT. This translates into CASSQDRSGRARTGELFF.

The chain uses TRBV5-6 and TRBJ1-2; a possible D gene is TRBD1 (6 bases). Trimming left V 2 bases short and J 4 bases short, with 15 bases between. Germline CDR1 SGHDT, CDR2 YYEEEE. The CDR3 runs 15 residues. CDR3 residues: CASSLITGTSYGYTF. The CDR3 DNA reads TGTGCCAGCAGCTTAATTACAGGGACCTCCTATGGCTACACCTTC.

The V and J genes are TRBV5-1 and TRBJ2-2; D possibly corresponds to TRBD1 (6 bases). Trimming stripped 4 bases from V and 3 bases from J, with 13 bases between. The V gene's germline CDR1 is SGHRS and CDR2 YFSETQ. The CDR3 extends over 15 amino acids. CDR3 residues: CASSPTGSDTGELFF. Written as DNA, the CDR3 is TGCGCCAGCAGCCCGACAGGATCCGACACCGGGGAGCTGTTTTTT.

The chain links TRBV5-6 to TRBJ2-2; TRBD2 matches 10 bases. Germline values: CDR1 SGHDT, CDR2 YYEEEE. CDR3 length equals 16 residues. V trimming: 4 bases; J trimming: 2 bases; junction bases outside the gene matches: 5. The CDR3 loop reads CASSLGLASNTGELFF. CDR3 bases: TGTGCCAGCAGCCTGGGACTAGCGAGTAACACCGGGGAGCTGTTTTTT.

V gene TRBV4-2 combines with J gene TRBJ2-7; D remains ambiguous. The CDR3 consists of 15 residues. Germline V gene sequence: CDR1 LGHNA, CDR2 YNFKEQ. Trimming left V 3 bases short and J 0 bases short, with 12 bases between. The CDR3 nucleotides are TGTGCCAGCAGCCACCAAGTGGGCAGCTCCTACGAGCAGTACTTC. Translation gives CASSHQVGSSYEQYF.

V usage is TRBV7-8 and J usage is TRBJ2-3; tentative D call: TRBD2 (5 bases). Trimming removed 1 base at V and 1 base at J, with 9 bases between. This CDR3 region has 15 residues. Germline CDR1 SGHVS, CDR2 FQNEAQ. The CDR3 reads CASSLGQEGTDTQYF. The CDR3 nucleotides read TGTGCCAGCAGCTTAGGGCAGGAGGGCACAGATACGCAGTATTTT.

The V call is TRBV30, the J call TRBJ2-3; TRBD2 aligns across 10 bases. The CDR3 is 17 residues long. V was clipped by 3 bases and J by 3 bases; unmatched bases: 12. Germline V lookup: CDR1 GTSNPN, CDR2 SVGIG (reference sequence). Written as DNA, the CDR3 is TGTGCCTGGAGCCCCGCGCCAGCGGGAGGGATAACAGATACGCAGTATTTT. This encodes CAWSPAPAGGITDTQYF.

The chain couples TRBV27 to TRBJ2-7; TRBD1 agrees at 9 bases. The CDR3 runs to 14 residues. V dropped 2 bases and J dropped 3; count of bases not matched to a gene: 2. Per the germline V gene, CDR1 is MNHEY and CDR2 is SMNVEV (reference sequence). In DNA form, the CDR3 reads TGTGCCAGCAGTTTAAGGACAGGGGTCTACGAGCAGTACTTC. Translating gives CASSLRTGVYEQYF.

The chain employs TRBV5-4 and TRBJ2-3, with TRBD2 identical over 10 bases. The trim removed 3 bases at V and 3 bases at J, leaving 1 base unmatched. The CDR3 loop spans 14 amino acids. The V gene's germline CDR1 is SGHNT and CDR2 YYREEE (reference sequence). CDR3 region: CASSSSGSTDTQYF. The CDR3 DNA reads as TGTGCCAGCAGCTCTAGCGGGAGTACAGATACGCAGTATTTT.

The genes are TRBV4-3 and TRBJ2-1; 7 bases are a match to TRBD2. Looked up from germline, CDR1 is LGHNA and CDR2 is YSLEER. The CDR3 extends over 18 amino acids. Losses at the gene ends were 0 bases for V and 2 bases for J; bases not matched to a gene: 10. Here the CDR3 DNA reads TGCGCCAGCAGCCAAGATTGGGGGGGAGCGTCCCCCTACAATGAGCAGTTCTTC. Encoded protein: CASSQDWGGASPYNEQFF.

The J gene is TRBJ2-7, the V gene TRBV13; 8 bases agree with TRBD2. Germline values: CDR1 PRHDT, CDR2 FYEKMQ (reference sequence). The CDR3 sequence is 15 residues long. Trimming took 3 bases from V and 1 from J; bases not matched to a gene: 5. Here the CDR3 reads CASSFGERESYEQYF. CDR3 sequence (DNA): TGTGCCAGCAGCTTCGGTGAGCGGGAGTCCTACGAGCAGTACTTC.